One sample yielded the 8 T cell receptor beta chains listed below, sequenced in a study of beta chain features in type 1 diabetes. Study-wide results and limits: Among patients with Type 1 diabetes, TCRB CDR3s were moderately but significantly shorter in every one of the four CD4+ subsets.

The antigens for these receptors are not known. The isolated RNA, all of it, was reverse transcribed, so expressed TCRB transcripts were what got sequenced. Clones were sequenced by immunoSEQ multiplex PCR, and TCRdb holds only the in-frame ones, with some missing. The table includes about 640,000 clones, 12% detected once. The sequencing sample was made of naive CD4+ T cells from blood. The receptors were gathered from a man aged 30 to 45 with type 1 diabetes.

The table lists this clone with a few counts. This chain uses TRBV6-5 with TRBJ2-3, with TRBD2 identical over 7 bases. V lost 4 bases to trimming and J lost 0 bases; unmatched junction nucleotides: 7. Germline V gene sequence: CDR1 MNHEY, CDR2 SVGAGI. This CDR3 comprises 16 residues. The chain's CDR3 is CASSFQLAPSTDTQYF. The CDR3 DNA reads TGTGCCAGCAGTTTCCAACTAGCGCCAAGCACAGATACGCAGTATTTT.

This clone was found a few times. V is TRBV7-8 and J is TRBJ2-7; perhaps D is TRBD1 or TRBD2 (5 bases each). Germline CDR1 SGHVS, CDR2 FQNEAQ. This CDR3 spans 12 amino acids. Trimming removed 2 bases at V and 5 bases at J, with 7 bases between. CDR3 sequence: CASSLTGHEQYF. CDR3 nucleotides: TGTGCCAGCAGCTTAACGGGGCACGAGCAGTACTTC.

This clone has at least ten counts. The V call is TRBV28, the J call TRBJ2-1; D assignment may be TRBD1 or TRBD2 (5 bases each). The CDR3 length is 17 residues. Trimming took off 4 bases at V and 0 bases at J, with 16 bases between the two ends. Per the germline V gene, CDR1 is MDHEN and CDR2 is SYDVKM. The chain's CDR3 is CASSSLGRASSYNEQFF. The CDR3 DNA reads as TGTGCCAGCAGTTCCTTGGGGCGGGCGAGCTCCTACAATGAGCAGTTCTTC.

V is TRBV12-5 and J is TRBJ2-4; either TRBD1 or TRBD2 may supply D (5 bases each). The V gene lost 3 bases and the J gene lost 8 bases, with 14 bases spanning the gap. CDR3 size: 14 residues. The V gene's germline CDR1 is LGHNT and CDR2 FRNRAP. CDR3 nucleotides: TGTGCTAGTGGTTTAGGTGCAGGGACCTACATTCAGTACTTC. Translated: CASGLGAGTYIQYF.

This clone has a handful of counts. Here the CDR3 reads CASSQDSSMEETQYF. The CDR3 DNA is TGCGCCAGCAGCCAAGATAGCTCTATGGAAGAGACCCAGTACTTC. The gene calls are TRBV4-3 and TRBJ2-5, with D uncertain. The CDR3 sequence is 15 residues long. Germline V lookup: CDR1 LGHNA, CDR2 YSLEER. V gave up 0 bases and J gave up 3 bases, with 11 bases separating them.

The chain carries TRBV2 and TRBJ2-7, with 7 bases lining up with TRBD1. This CDR3 has 12 residues. Germline assignment: CDR1 SNHLY and CDR2 FYNNEI. Trimming took 3 bases from V and 7 from J; bases not matched to a gene: 3. The CDR3 loop is CASSDNRGEQYF. CDR3 sequence (DNA): TGTGCCAGCAGTGATAACAGGGGAGAGCAGTACTTC.

This clone was seen only a few times. This chain joins TRBV7-2 and TRBJ1-2, with D hard to call. The CDR3 runs to 15 residues. V lost 0 bases and J 6 bases, leaving 14 bases between the germline ends. Per germline, CDR1 SGHTA and CDR2 FQGNSA. Written as DNA, the CDR3 is TGTGCCAGCAGCTTAGCCCAGGCATCCTATGATGGCTACACCTTC. It specifies CASSLAQASYDGYTF.

The CDR3: CSARQGSMTQYF. For the CDR3, the DNA is TGCAGCGCCCGACAGGGGTCAATGACCCAGTACTTC. The J gene is TRBJ2-5, the V gene TRBV29-1; 8 nucleotides align to TRBD1. J gave up 7 bases and V 7 bases, and 8 bases lay outside the gene matches. Germline V gives CDR1 SQVTM, CDR2 ANQGSEA. The CDR3 is made up of 12 amino acids.